Listed below are T cell receptor beta chains from one sample, sequenced in a study of T cells in Graves' hyperthyroidism and ophthalmopathy. TCRdb used MiXCR to reprocess the multiplex PCR reads, holding one entry per CDR3 protein. The profile shows 490,000 or so distinct CDR3 sequences, 20% of them singletons. Sequenced sample: blood. All receptors come from a man aged 40-49 years with Graves' ophthalmopathy. Both conserved end residues are part of each CDR3. Fields, in order: V gene, CDR3 protein.

>TRBV28
CASRALGGRGQPQHF
>TRBV12-3/TRBV12-4
CASSLAGEGWETQYF
>TRBV7-6
CASSSPPFHEQYF
>TRBV14
CASSQEVLLNQPQHF
>TRBV20-1
CSARAGIYEQYF
>TRBV12-3/TRBV12-4
CASSLTTRGYGYTF
>TRBV4-2
CASSQRGDLAKNIQYF
>TRBV14
CASSQGWSGYEQFF
>TRBV29-1
CSVEGGEHRGNEQFF
>TRBV2
CASIPQVTVGETQYF
>TRBV30
CAWRNPVGRELFF
>TRBV29-1
CSVEKYRKGDIQYF
>TRBV10-3
CAISRQGATGAFF
>TRBV13
CASTLNRGGSTDTQYF
>TRBV3-1
CASSQAAGLAGGPAYNEQFF
>TRBV19
CASKDRAHVANGYTF
>TRBV18
CASSDSEGREQYF
>TRBV9
CASSVAAGQGIYGYTF
>TRBV30
CAWSHARRYYEQYF
>TRBV10-3
CATRRTGDLDNTEAFF
>TRBV6-1
CASSDRNLSPLHF
>TRBV11-3
CASSLNATGARGKPQHF
>TRBV7-9
CASSQRPAVRPYEQYF
>TRBV7-2
CASSLALEQYF
>TRBV20-1
CSARPPPGTSARVNTGELFF
>TRBV7-9
CASSLSWTSGGPKDTQYF
>TRBV6-1
CASSNTDVAFGEKLFF
>TRBV12-3/TRBV12-4
CASSPSPSDPQFF
>TRBV6-2/TRBV6-3
CASSYADRRSTDTQYF
>TRBV7-2
CASSLEDRVSDTQYF
>TRBV27
CASSFGGSIDYNEQFF
>TRBV3-1
CASSRGTSTYEQYF
>TRBV6-5
CASSYKGLNEQFF
>TRBV12-3/TRBV12-4
CASIPLAGGHTDTQYF
>TRBV6-1
CASYDRGLIYTF
>TRBV20-1
CSARDLAGRGETQYF
>TRBV20-1
CSATPTGASYNSPLHF
>TRBV30
CAWSVHSLPPSDEQFF
>TRBV18
CASSPPTLNTGELFF
>TRBV5-1
CASSHEGANTEAFF
>TRBV2
CASTLWTGPTGELFF
>TRBV7-2
CASSSRWILYGYTF
>TRBV5-1
CASSLTSGGTITDTQYF
>TRBV7-9
CASSTPLGAVGELFF
>TRBV18
CASSPPSGNTGELFF
>TRBV7-9
CASGSSQSLSYTF
>TRBV30
CAFLGQGATNEKLFF
>TRBV5-1
CASSLATAGDIQYF
>TRBV29-1
CSAQAQGNTEAFF